This is a list of T cell receptor beta chains from one sample in a study of OX40 agonist ivuxolimab in advanced cancers. Repertoires were generated with immunoSEQ multiplex PCR, while TCRdb's copy carries only in-frame clones and drops some. The sample contains fewer than 75,000 clones, more than 85% of which appear only once. The material sequenced was CD4+ or CD8+ T cells sorted from blood, taken in a trial of the OX40 agonist ivuxolimab. These receptors were taken from an adult with an advanced solid tumor such as melanoma, head and neck, liver or kidney cancer. Each CDR3 is given with its conserved first and last residue. A D gene is named only where the DNA matches it firmly. Some rows have no size entry. The others give once, few or many, or a class for an expanded clone.

>TRBV5-1|TRBJ2-7|.|.
CASSLAQGFDEQYF
TGCGCCAGCAGCCTGGCACAGGGATTCGACGAGCAGTACTTC
>TRBV27|TRBJ2-7|.|.
CASSDSGLRQYF
TGTGCCAGCAGCGATTCAGGGCTCCGGCAGTACTTC
>TRBV5-1|TRBJ2-1|.|.
CASSLQGSNYNEQFF
TGCGCCAGCAGCTTACAGGGTTCGAATTACAATGAGCAGTTCTTC
>TRBV6-5|TRBJ1-1|.|.
CASSKHGFTEAFF
TGTGCCAGCAGCAAGCACGGGTTCACTGAAGCTTTCTTT
>TRBV28|TRBJ2-5|.|.
CAHTSGARETQYF
TGTGCCCACACCTCGGGGGCGCGGGAGACCCAGTACTTC
>TRBV4-1|TRBJ2-7|TRBD2|.
CASSQDQMGGRSSYEQYF
TGCGCCAGCAGCCAAGATCAGATGGGCGGGAGGAGCTCCTACGAGCAGTACTTC
>TRBV2|TRBJ1-1|TRBD1|.
CASSTQGASEAFF
TGTGCCAGCAGCACACAGGGGGCTTCGGAAGCTTTCTTT
>TRBV7-8|TRBJ2-7|.|.
CASSLLGGNDEQYF
TGTGCCAGCAGCCTACTCGGGGGCAACGACGAGCAGTACTTC
>TRBV7-9|TRBJ2-5|.|.
CASSLGTGGETQYF
TGTGCCAGCAGCTTAGGGACAGGAGGGGAGACCCAGTACTTC
>TRBV27|TRBJ2-1|.|.
CASRYYNEQFF
TGTGCCAGCAGGTACTACAATGAGCAGTTCTTC
>TRBV5-5|TRBJ2-7|.|.
CASSSTEALLYEQYF
TGTGCCAGCAGCTCCACGGAAGCACTGCTCTACGAGCAGTACTTC
>TRBV6-5|TRBJ2-2|.|.
CASSYWRNANTGELFF
TGTGCCAGCAGTTACTGGCGCAACGCGAACACCGGGGAGCTGTTTTTT
>TRBV28|TRBJ1-4|.|.
CASSPTGADNEKLFF
TGTGCCAGCAGCCCTACAGGAGCGGATAATGAAAAACTGTTTTTT
>TRBV4-2|TRBJ1-2|.|.
CASSQGQVQTYGYTF
TGTGCCAGCAGCCAAGGTCAGGTGCAGACCTATGGCTACACCTTC
>TRBV5-1|TRBJ2-3|.|.
CASSLGGGTITDTQYF
TGCGCCAGCAGCCTCGGGGGCGGGACGATCACAGATACGCAGTATTTT
>TRBV18|TRBJ2-7|.|.
CASSASSGVGLIGEQYF
TGTGCCAGCTCGGCCTCCTCGGGGGTCGGGTTAATAGGCGAGCAGTACTTC
>TRBV9|TRBJ2-1|TRBD2|.
CASSVVSGTYNEQFF
TGTGCCAGCAGCGTAGTTAGCGGGACTTACAATGAGCAGTTCTTC
>TRBV19|TRBJ1-5|TRBD1|few
CASARDRYSNQPQHF
TGTGCCAGTGCCCGGGACAGATATAGCAATCAGCCCCAGCATTTT
>TRBV5-1|TRBJ1-1|.|few
CASSLLGAGGNTEAFF
TGCGCCAGCAGCTTATTAGGGGCGGGAGGGAACACTGAAGCTTTCTTT
>TRBV5-1|TRBJ2-7|.|once
CASSTSTASTYEQYF
.
>TRBV5-4|TRBJ1-2|TRBD1|.
CASSENRGRGGYTF
TGTGCCAGCAGCGAAAACAGGGGAAGGGGTGGCTACACCTTC
>TRBV4-1|TRBJ1-5|.|once
CASSQVGSNQPQHF
TGCGCCAGCAGCCAAGTGGGCTCTAATCAGCCCCAGCATTTT